This T cell receptor beta chain was observed in a study of blood T cell repertoires in COVID-19. About the study: Samples representing acute and convalescent COVID-19 were sourced from the United States, Italy and Spain. PBMCs, B-cell-depleted T cells, or T cells provided the cDNA or gDNA that made up the material.

How the authors handled the data: Counts of nucleated cells, estimated from reference gene primer amplification, were obtained. Clones were sequenced by immunoSEQ multiplex PCR, and TCRdb holds only the in-frame ones, with some missing. D and trimming come from the DNA, and the V and J calls and clone size come from that table. The sample holds around 25,000 clones; 75% to 90% are singletons and the top ten take approximately 19%. This CDR3 is built from 13 residues. V lost 3 bases and J lost 4; bases outside the gene matches: 2. The receptor was isolated from a human donor in a cohort sampled during active COVID-19. Sequenced input: peripheral blood. V and J are TRBV12-3 or TRBV12-4 and TRBJ2-5, with 7 bases identical to TRBD2. CDR3 protein: CASSLGRGETQYF. The CDR3 DNA is TGTGCCAGCAGTTTGGGGAGGGGAGAGACCCAGTACTTC.